The subject of this entry is one T cell receptor (beta chain). The germline V and J ends were trimmed by 8 bases and 7 bases, with 15 bases remaining between them. Germline lookup yields CDR1 LNHDA and CDR2 SQIVND (reference sequence). The CDR3 sequence is 13 residues long. These data originate in a study of cytomegalovirus exposure and HLA in healthy donors. The PCR used 60 Vbeta and 13 Jbeta primers. Clones were sequenced by immunoSEQ multiplex PCR, and TCRdb holds only the in-frame ones, with some missing. Here the sample spans about 140,000 clones, roughly 74% being singletons. V and J are TRBV19 and TRBJ2-4; a possible D gene is TRBD2 (5 bases). Sequenced material: PBMCs. The sequence came from a man aged 18-30 years in good health and CMV-seropositive. The CDR3, as DNA: TGTGCCAGTGCAGGTGAGGGCCGGAACATTCAGTACTTC. Translating it yields CASAGEGRNIQYF.